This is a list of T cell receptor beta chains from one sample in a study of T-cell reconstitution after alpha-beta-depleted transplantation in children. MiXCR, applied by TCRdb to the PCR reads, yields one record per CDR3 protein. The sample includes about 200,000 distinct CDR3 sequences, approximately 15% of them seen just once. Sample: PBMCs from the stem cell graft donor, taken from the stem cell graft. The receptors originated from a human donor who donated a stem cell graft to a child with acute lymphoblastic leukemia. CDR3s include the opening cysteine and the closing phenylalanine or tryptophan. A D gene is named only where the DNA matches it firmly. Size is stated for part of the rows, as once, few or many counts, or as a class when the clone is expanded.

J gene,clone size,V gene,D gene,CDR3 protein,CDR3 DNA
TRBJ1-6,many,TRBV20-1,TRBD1,CSARDHGQGRSPLHF,TGCAGTGCTAGAGATCATGGACAGGGAAGATCACCCCTCCACTTT
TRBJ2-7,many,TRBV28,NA,CASSPVGVSYEQYF,TGTGCCAGCAGTCCCGTTGGGGTCTCCTACGAGCAGTACTTC
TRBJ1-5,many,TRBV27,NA,CASISQGEVSQPQHF,TGTGCCAGCATCTCCCAAGGGGAGGTTAGTCAGCCCCAGCATTTT
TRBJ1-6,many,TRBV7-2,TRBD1,CASSQGLGQGDNSPLHF,TGTGCCAGCAGCCAGGGGCTCGGACAGGGAGATAATTCACCCCTCCACTTT
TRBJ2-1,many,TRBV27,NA,CASSLGGTVNEQFF,TGTGCCAGCAGTTTAGGCGGGACGGTCAATGAGCAGTTCTTC
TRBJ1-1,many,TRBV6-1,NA,CASTARGNTEAFF,TGTGCCAGCACGGCCAGGGGGAACACTGAAGCTTTCTTT
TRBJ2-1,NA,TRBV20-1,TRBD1,CSATDRGNEQFF,TGCAGTGCCACGGACAGGGGTAATGAGCAGTTCTTC
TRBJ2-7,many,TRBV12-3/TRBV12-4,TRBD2,CASSTGGEEQYF,TGTGCCAGCAGCACGGGGGGGGAAGAGCAGTACTTC
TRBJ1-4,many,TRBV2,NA,CASSEAWGRVEEKLFF,TGTGCCAGCAGTGAAGCTTGGGGCAGGGTGGAGGAAAAACTGTTTTTT
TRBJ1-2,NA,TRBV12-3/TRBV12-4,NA,CASSRRGYGYTF,TGTGCCAGCAGTCGCCGGGGGTATGGCTACACCTTC
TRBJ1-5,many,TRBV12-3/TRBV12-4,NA,CASSRVGSNQPQHF,TGTGCCAGCAGCCGGGTTGGCAGCAATCAGCCCCAGCATTTT
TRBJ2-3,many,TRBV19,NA,CASSIGGRNTDTQYF,TGTGCCAGTAGTATAGGCGGGCGGAACACAGATACGCAGTATTTT
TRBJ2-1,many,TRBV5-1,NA,CASSGRNDEQFF,TGCGCCAGCAGCGGGAGAAACGATGAGCAGTTCTTC
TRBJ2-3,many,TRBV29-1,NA,CSSSGVLTDTQYF,TGCAGCTCCTCCGGGGTCCTCACAGATACGCAGTATTTT
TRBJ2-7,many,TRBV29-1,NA,CSVGHSAYEQYF,TGCAGCGTTGGTCACAGCGCCTACGAGCAGTACTTC
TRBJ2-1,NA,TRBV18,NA,CASSPDAAGEGEQFF,TGTGCCAGCTCACCTGATGCGGCAGGGGAAGGGGAGCAGTTCTTC
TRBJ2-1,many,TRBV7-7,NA,CASSLAAGTADEQFF,TGTGCTAGCAGCTTAGCGGCGGGGACGGCCGATGAGCAGTTCTTC
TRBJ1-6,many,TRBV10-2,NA,CASSELNKGSPLHF,TGCGCCAGCAGTGAGTTGAATAAGGGATCACCCCTCCACTTT
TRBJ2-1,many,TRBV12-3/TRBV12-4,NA,CASSRPGGSYNEQFF,TGTGCCAGCAGCAGACCTGGGGGATCCTACAATGAGCAGTTCTTC
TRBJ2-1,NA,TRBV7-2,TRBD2,CASSVTGLASNEQFF,TGTGCCAGCAGCGTAACGGGACTAGCGTCAAATGAGCAGTTCTTC
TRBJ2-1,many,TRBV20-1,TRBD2,CSATSGGREQFF,TGCAGTGCTACCTCGGGAGGGCGGGAGCAGTTCTTC
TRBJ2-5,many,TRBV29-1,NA,CSVEWAEQETQYF,TGCAGCGTTGAATGGGCAGAACAAGAGACCCAGTACTTC
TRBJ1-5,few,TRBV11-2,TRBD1,CASSRNRGDQPQHF,TGTGCCAGCAGCCGTAACAGGGGCGACCAGCCCCAGCATTTT